This TCR beta chain is drawn from a study of shared clonotypes between healthy human individuals. General study findings and limits: It was observed that roughly 5.1% of naive CD4 clonotypes were shared across a few donors.

The CDR3 loop spans 18 amino acids. CDR1 LNHDA and CDR2 SQIVND come from the germline V gene (reference sequence). Trimming removed 6 bases from V and 2 bases from J, with 24 bases in between. As concerns this clone: As yet, its antigen is unknown.

Sequencing was performed with immunoSEQ multiplex PCR; in TCRdb, only in-frame clones are kept and a portion is missing. The repertoire consists of approximately 1,000,000 clones, with approximately 80% occurring once and the leading ten covering about 0.94%. The TCR was taken from a man aged 18 to 30 in good health. Some clones in this sample may be carry-over from other donors' samples. Sequencing was carried out using memory CD4+ T cells from PBMCs. As to subset: CD45RA-negative fraction. V gene TRBV19 combines with J gene TRBJ2-3; D may correspond to TRBD1 or TRBD2 (5 bases each). The CDR3 is CASSRQPGRASNTDTQYF. The DNA for the CDR3 is TGTGCCAGTAGCCGCCAGCCGGGACGGGCGTCGAACACAGATACGCAGTATTTT.